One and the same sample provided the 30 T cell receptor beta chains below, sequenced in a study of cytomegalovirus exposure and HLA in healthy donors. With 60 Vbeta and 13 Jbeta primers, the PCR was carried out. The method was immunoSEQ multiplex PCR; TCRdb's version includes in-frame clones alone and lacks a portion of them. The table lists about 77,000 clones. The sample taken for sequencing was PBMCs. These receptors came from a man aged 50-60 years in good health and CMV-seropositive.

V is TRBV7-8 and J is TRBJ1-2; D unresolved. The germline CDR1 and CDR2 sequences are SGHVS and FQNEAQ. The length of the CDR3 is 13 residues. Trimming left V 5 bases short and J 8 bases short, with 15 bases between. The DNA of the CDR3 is TGTGCCAGCAGCCCTTCAGCGGGTTCAGGCTACACCTTC. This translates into CASSPSAGSGYTF.

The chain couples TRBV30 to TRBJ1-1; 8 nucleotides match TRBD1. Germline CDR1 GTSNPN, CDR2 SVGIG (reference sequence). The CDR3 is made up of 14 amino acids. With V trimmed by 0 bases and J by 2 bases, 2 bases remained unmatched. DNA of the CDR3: TGTGCCTGGAGTGTCGGACAGGGAAACACTGAAGCTTTCTTT. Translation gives CAWSVGQGNTEAFF.

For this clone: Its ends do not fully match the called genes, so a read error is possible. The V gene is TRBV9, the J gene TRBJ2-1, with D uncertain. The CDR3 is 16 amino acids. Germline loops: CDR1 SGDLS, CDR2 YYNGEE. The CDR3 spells CASSVGTGSSDNEQFF. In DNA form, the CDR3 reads TGTGCCAGCAGCGTAGGTACGGGTAGCTCCGACAATGAGCAGTTCTTC.

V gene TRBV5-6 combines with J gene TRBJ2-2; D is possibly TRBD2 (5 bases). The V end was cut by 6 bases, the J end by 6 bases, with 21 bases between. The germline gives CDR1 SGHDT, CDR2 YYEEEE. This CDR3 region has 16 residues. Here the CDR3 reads CASTEGGPQRAGELFF. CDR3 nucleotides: TGTGCCAGCACCGAGGGTGGGCCACAACGAGCCGGGGAGCTGTTTTTT.

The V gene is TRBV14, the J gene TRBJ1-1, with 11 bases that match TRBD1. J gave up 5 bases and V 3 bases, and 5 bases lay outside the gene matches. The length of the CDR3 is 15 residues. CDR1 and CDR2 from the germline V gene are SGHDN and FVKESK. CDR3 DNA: TGTGCCAGCAGCCATTACCGGGACAGGGGGACTGAAGCTTTCTTT. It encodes CASSHYRDRGTEAFF. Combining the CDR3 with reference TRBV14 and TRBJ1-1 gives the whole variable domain EAGVTQFPSHSVIEKGQTVTLRCDPISGHDNLYWYRRVMGKEIKFLLHFVKESKQDESGMPNNRFLAERTGGTYSTLKVQPAELEDSGVYFCASSHYRDRGTEAFFGQGTRLTVV.

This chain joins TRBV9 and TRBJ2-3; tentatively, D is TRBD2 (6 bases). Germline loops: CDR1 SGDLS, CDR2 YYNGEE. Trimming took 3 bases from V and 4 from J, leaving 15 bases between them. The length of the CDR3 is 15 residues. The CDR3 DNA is TGTGCCAGCAGCGCCACCTGGGGGGACGCAGATACGCAGTATTTT. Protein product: CASSATWGDADTQYF. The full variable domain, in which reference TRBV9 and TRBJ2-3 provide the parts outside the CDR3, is DSGVTQTPKHLITATGQRVTLRCSPRSGDLSVYWYQQSLDQGLQFLIQYYNGEERAKGNILERFSAQQFPDLHSELNLSSLELGDSALYFCASSATWGDADTQYFGPGTRLTVL.

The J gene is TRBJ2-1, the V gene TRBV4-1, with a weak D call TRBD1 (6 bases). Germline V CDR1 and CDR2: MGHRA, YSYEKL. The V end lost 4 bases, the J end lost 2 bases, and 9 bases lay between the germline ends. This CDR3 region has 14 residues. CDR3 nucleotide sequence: TGCGCCAGCAGCCGTCGGGACACCTACAATGAGCAGTTCTTC. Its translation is CASSRRDTYNEQFF.

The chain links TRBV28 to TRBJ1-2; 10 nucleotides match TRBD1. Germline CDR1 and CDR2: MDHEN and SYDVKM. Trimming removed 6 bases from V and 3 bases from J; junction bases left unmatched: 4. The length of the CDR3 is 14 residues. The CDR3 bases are TGTGCCAGCAGGAGGACAGGGGGGGACTATGGCTACACCTTC. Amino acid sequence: CASRRTGGDYGYTF.

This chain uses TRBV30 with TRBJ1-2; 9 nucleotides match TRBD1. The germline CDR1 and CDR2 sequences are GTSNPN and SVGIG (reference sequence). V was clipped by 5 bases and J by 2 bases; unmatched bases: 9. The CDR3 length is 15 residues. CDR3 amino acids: CAWSLEGQGNYGYTF. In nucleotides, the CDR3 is TGTGCCTGGTCCTTAGAGGGACAGGGCAACTATGGCTACACCTTC.

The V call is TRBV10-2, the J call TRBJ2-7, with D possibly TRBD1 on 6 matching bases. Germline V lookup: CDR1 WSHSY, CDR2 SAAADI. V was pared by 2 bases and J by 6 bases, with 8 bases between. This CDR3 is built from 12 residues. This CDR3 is CASSETGFEQYV. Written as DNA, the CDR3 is TGCGCCAGCAGTGAGACAGGGTTCGAGCAGTACGTC.

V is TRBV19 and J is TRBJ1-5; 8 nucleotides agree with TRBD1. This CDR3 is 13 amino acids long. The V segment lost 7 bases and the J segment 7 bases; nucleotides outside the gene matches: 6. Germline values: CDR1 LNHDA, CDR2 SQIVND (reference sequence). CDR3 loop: CASIGQGGQPQHF. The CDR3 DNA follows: TGTGCCAGTATAGGACAGGGAGGGCAGCCCCAGCATTTT.

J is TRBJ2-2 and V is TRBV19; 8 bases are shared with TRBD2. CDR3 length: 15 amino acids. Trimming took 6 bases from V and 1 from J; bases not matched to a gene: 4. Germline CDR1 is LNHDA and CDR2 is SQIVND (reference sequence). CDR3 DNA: TGTGCCAGTAGAAGGAGCGGGGGGAACACCGGGGAGCTGTTTTTT. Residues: CASRRSGGNTGELFF.

Here the CDR3 reads CASSPGTSGGYLDTQYF. The CDR3 coding sequence is TGCGCCAGCAGCCCTGGGACTAGCGGGGGGTACCTGGATACGCAGTATTTT. J is TRBJ2-3 and V is TRBV5-1; 15 bases fit TRBD2. The CDR3 is 17 amino acids. Losses at the gene ends were 4 bases for V and 6 bases for J; bases not matched to a gene: 9. CDR1 and CDR2 (germline): SGHRS, YFSETQ.

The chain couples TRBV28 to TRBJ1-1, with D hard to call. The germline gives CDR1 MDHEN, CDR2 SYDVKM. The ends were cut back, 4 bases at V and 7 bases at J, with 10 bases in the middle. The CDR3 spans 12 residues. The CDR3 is CASSSGVSEAFF. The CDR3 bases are TGTGCCAGCAGTTCCGGGGTGAGTGAAGCTTTCTTT.

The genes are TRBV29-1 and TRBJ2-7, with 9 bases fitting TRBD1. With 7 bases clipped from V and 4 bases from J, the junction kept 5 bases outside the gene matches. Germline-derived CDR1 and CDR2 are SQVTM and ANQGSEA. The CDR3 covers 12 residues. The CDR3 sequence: CSAGTGMYEQYF. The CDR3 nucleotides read TGCAGCGCCGGGACAGGGATGTACGAGCAGTACTTC.

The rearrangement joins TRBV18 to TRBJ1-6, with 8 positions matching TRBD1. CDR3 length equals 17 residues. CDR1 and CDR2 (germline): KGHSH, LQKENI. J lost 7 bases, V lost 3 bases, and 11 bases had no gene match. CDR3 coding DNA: TGTGCCAGCTCACCCTTCTCAGGGGGCGCGCGGAATTCACCCCTCCACTTT. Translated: CASSPFSGGARNSPLHF.

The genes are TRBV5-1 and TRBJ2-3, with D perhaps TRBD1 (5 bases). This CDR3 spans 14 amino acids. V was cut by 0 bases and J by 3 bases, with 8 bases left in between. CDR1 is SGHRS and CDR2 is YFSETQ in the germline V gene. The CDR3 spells CASSLEPGTDTQYF. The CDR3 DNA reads TGCGCCAGCAGCTTGGAACCAGGGACAGATACGCAGTATTTT.

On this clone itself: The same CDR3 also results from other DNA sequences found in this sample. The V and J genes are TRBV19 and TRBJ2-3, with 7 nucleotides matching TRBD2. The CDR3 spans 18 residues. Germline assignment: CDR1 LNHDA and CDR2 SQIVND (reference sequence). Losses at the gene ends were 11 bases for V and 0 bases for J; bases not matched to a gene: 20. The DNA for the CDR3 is TGTGCCCACAGCAAGTTGGAGGGTCTAGCGGTTAGCACAGATACGCAGTATTTT. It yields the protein CAHSKLEGLAVSTDTQYF.

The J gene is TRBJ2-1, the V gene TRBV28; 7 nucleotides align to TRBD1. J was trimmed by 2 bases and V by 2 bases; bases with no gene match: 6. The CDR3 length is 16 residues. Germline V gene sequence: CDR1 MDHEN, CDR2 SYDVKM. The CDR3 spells CASSLNRQGAYNEQFF. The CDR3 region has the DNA TGTGCCAGCAGTTTAAACCGACAGGGTGCCTACAATGAGCAGTTCTTC. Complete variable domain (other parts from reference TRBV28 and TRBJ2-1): DVKVTQSSRYLVKRTGEKVFLECVQDMDHENMFWYRQDPGLGLRLIYFSYDVKMKEKGDIPEGYSVSREKKERFSLILESASTNQTSMYLCASSLNRQGAYNEQFFGPGTRLTVL.

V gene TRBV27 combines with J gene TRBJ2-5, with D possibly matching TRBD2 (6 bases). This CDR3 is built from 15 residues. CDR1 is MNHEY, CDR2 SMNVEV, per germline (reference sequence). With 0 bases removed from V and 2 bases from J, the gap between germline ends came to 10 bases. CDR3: CASSLSWGTQETQYF. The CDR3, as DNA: TGTGCCAGCAGTTTATCGTGGGGGACTCAAGAGACCCAGTACTTC.

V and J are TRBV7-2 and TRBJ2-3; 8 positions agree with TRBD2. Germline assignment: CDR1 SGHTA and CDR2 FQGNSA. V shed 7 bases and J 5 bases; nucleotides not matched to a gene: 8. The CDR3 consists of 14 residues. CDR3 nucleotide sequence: TGTGCCAGCATTAGGAGCGGGAGAAGAGATACGCAGTATTTT. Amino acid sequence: CASIRSGRRDTQYF.

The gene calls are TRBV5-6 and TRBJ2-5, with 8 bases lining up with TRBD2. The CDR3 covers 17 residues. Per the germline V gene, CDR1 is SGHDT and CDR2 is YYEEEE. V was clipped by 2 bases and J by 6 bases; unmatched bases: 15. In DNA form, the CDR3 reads TGTGCCAGCAGCTTCCGGCGGTCAGGGACTAGTCTCCAGACCCAGTACTTC. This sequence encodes CASSFRRSGTSLQTQYF.

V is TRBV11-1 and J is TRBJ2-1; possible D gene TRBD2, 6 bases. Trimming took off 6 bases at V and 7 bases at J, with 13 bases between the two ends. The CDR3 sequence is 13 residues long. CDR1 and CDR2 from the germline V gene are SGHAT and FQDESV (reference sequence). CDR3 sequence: CASSLGGINEQFF. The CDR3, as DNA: TGTGCCAGCAGTTTGGGGGGAATAAATGAGCAGTTCTTC.

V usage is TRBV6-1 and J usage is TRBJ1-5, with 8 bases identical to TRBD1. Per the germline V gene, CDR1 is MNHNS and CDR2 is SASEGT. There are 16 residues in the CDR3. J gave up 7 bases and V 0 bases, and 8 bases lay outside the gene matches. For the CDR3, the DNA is TGTGCCAGCAGTGAAGCAGGCAGGGGGCGTGGACAGCCCCAGCATTTT. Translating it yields CASSEAGRGRGQPQHF.

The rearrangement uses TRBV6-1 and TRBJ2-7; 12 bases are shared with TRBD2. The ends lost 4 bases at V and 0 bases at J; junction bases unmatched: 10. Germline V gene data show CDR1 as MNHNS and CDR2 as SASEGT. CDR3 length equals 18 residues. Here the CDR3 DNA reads TGTGCCAGCAGTGGGACTAGCGGGGCTCCCTTTAGCTCCTACGAGCAGTACGTC. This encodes CASSGTSGAPFSSYEQYV.

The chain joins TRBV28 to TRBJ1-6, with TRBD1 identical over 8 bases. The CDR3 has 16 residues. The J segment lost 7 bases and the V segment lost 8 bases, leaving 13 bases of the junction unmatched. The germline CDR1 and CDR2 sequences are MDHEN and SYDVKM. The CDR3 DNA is TGTGCCAGCCTGATCAGGGGGCGGGGTGGGAATTCACCCCTCCACTTT. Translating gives CASLIRGRGGNSPLHF.

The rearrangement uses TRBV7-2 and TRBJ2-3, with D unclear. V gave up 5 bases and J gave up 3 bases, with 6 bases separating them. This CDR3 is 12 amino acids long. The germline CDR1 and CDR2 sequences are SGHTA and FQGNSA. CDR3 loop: CASSPNTDTQYF. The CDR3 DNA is TGTGCCAGCAGCCCTAATACAGATACGCAGTATTTT.

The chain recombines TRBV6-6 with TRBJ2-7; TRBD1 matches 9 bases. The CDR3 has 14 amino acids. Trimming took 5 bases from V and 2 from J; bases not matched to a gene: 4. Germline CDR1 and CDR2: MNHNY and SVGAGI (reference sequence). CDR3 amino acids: CASSTRQGAYEQYV. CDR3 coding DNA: TGTGCCAGCAGTACCCGACAGGGGGCCTACGAGCAGTACGTC.

The CDR3 protein is CASSLQGQTPEQYF. The DNA for the CDR3 is TGTGCCAGCAGTCTACAGGGTCAAACTCCCGAGCAGTACTTC. V usage is TRBV6-1 and J usage is TRBJ2-7; possible D gene TRBD1, 6 bases. V lost 5 bases to trimming and J lost 6 bases, with 17 bases between them. Germline V CDR1 and CDR2: MNHNS, SASEGT. The CDR3 is made up of 14 amino acids.

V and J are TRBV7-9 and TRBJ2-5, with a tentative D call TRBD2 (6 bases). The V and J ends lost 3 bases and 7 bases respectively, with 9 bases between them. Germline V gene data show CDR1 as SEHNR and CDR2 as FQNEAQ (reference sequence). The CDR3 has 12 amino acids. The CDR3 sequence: CASSFMGGTQYF. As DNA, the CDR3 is TGTGCCAGCAGCTTCATGGGAGGGACCCAGTACTTC.